This T cell receptor (beta chain) was observed in a study of shared clonotypes between healthy human individuals (TCRdb year 2020). Background on the whole study: A few men and a couple of women, aged 18 to 49 years, made up the cohort. For each donor, CD4 naive and CD4 memory were each run on three plates, CD8 naive on two plates, and CD8 memory on one plate. To estimate repertoire size and how much clonotypes are shared between individuals, the study performed deep sequencing of blood TCR repertoires from roughly five healthy adults. Different laboratories and diverse techniques were used to prepare libraries and sequence TCR repertoires, to increase sequencing depth and limit assay-specific biases. Leukapheresis yielded between about 0.9 and 10 billion PBMCs per donor.

For the CD8 naive samples, CD45RO-negative cells were positively selected for CCR7, yielding a CD45RA+CCR7+ population from which TemRA cells were excluded. The donors were healthy, HIV-negative adults with no recently reported acute infections or vaccinations. All donors were Caucasian adults living in Nashville, Tennessee, USA. Blood was obtained by leukapheresis, after which PBMCs were separated by Ficoll-Histopaque density gradient centrifugation and cryopreserved in liquid nitrogen vapor phase. Purity and quantity of every magnetically sorted T cell population were checked by analytical flow cytometry. Genomic DNA was isolated from every sorted fraction and measured by UV absorbance on a Nanodrop 2000c. Worth noting for this clone: It has no known antigen specificity. No base quality values were provided; no much bigger clone lies one nucleotide off.

Using the deep immunoSEQ assay, multiplex PCR amplified TCR CDR3 regions from genomic DNA. Extracted genomic DNA from each cell subset was distributed evenly across all wells of several immunoSEQ 96-well plates, and each plate was treated as a replicate. For sorted subsets, each replicate PCR was loaded with approximately 200 ng genomic DNA, equivalent to 25,000 to 30,000 T cell genomes. Purified libraries were quantified with a Qubit 3.0 fluorometer, sized on a Bioanalyzer 2100, and re-quantified with the KAPA Library Quantification kit. Every immunoSEQ 96-well plate was sequenced on a separate single-read 150-cycle Illumina NextSeq 550 flow cell. The original pipeline was this. The immunoSEQ output contained only junctional sequences without quality scores, so filtering could not match that applied to full-length reads. To assign V/J genes and CDR3, sequences were annotated against IMGT germline references using PyIR, a Python wrapper for IgBLAST v1.9. Any read was removed if the V/J assignment was weak (E-value above 1e-6), the CDR3 was missing, or the read contained stop codons, out-of-frame junctions, or ambiguous translated residues. V3J clonotypes were defined as sequences sharing the same inferred V gene, J gene, and CDR3 amino acid sequence. To compute the percentage overlap between repertoires, the number of shared unique clonotypes was divided by the size of the smaller repertoire. Three approaches were used to assess repertoire richness: RTK rarefaction, the Chao1 estimator, and Recon v2.1 estimates of unobserved clonotypes. For all TCRbeta clonotypes obtained by the gDNA method from a handful of donors, generation probabilities were computed with OLGA. TCRdb provides this immuneACCESS table in a form limited to in-frame rearrangements. Some clones are lacking; in checked studies, under half of them reflect an unresolved V gene, and why the rest are absent is not known. V and J calls plus clone size are reproduced from that table; the DNA served to infer D and trimming. The sample has hundreds of thousands of clones on record, roughly 95% of them singletons. The top ten clonotypes cover 0.11% of the sample.

Broad study findings and their caveats: The small number of donors limited the genetic and exposure-history diversity represented. Sampling was limited to blood, and TCR repertoires in tissue likely differ from TCR repertoires in blood. Incomplete sequencing was indicated by rarefaction of sorted-subset datasets, despite the large sequencing depth. Across a few donors, around 5% of naive CD4, 3% to 3.5% of naive CD8, 2.3% of memory CD4, and over 0.35% of memory CD8 clonotypes were shared. Compared with non-shared clonotypes, clonotypes shared by all four sorted-subset donors had higher generation probabilities. Larger estimated clonotype richness was generally found for naive subsets than for memory subsets. Based on pairwise subsampling, the degree of clonotype sharing among donors was expected to be affected by sequencing depth.

V was cut back by 2 bases and J by 1 base, leaving a gap of 13 bases between them. Via the germline V gene (reference sequence), CDR1 is SGHKS and CDR2 YYEKEE. Reading from cysteine to phenylalanine, the CDR3 counts 15 amino acids. The kept DNA is CDR3 alone, 45 bases in frame from the first base. The sequence joins TRBV5-5 to TRBJ2-7; the D gene cannot be resolved beyond TRBD1 or TRBD2, each matching 5 bases. The receptor was isolated from a woman aged 25 to 39 in good health. The sample comprised naive CD8+ T cells sorted from blood. What this sample's cell subset or site label stands for: CD45RA+CCR7+. The DNA is TGTGCCAGCAGCTTCGGGGACCTCAGTTCCTACGAGCAGTACTTC. Translation gives CASSFGDLSSYEQYF.